These 23 T cell receptor beta chains originate from one sample sequenced in a study of technical replicates of blood from a handful of donors. TCRdb keeps only in-frame clones here, not all; method: immunoSEQ multiplex PCR. The data show 45,000 to 60,000 clones, about 95% seen once. Source material: PBMCs. The origin of the receptors is a human donor in good health. Some clones in this sample may be carry-over from other donors' samples.

This chain joins TRBV4-3 and TRBJ2-5; unclear D gene. Trimming shortened V by 1 base and J by 2 bases, and 8 bases separated the two germline ends. This CDR3 spans 14 amino acids. Germline V lookup: CDR1 LGHNA, CDR2 YSLEER. Here the CDR3 reads CASSQGQRQETQYF. The CDR3 coding sequence is TGCGCCAGCAGCCAAGGTCAGCGACAAGAGACCCAGTACTTC.

This chain connects TRBV9 to TRBJ2-5, with TRBD2 matching 8 bases. J gave up 0 bases and V 4 bases, and 17 bases lay outside the gene matches. Per germline, CDR1 SGDLS and CDR2 YYNGEE. The CDR3 totals 19 residues. CDR3 in DNA: TGTGCCAGCAGCACCCCCACGGGGCAGCGGGGGTCGTACCAAGAGACCCAGTACTTC. The encoded protein is CASSTPTGQRGSYQETQYF.

The chain has TRBV7-3 and TRBJ2-1, with 10 nucleotides matching TRBD2. The J segment lost 9 bases and the V segment lost 5 bases, leaving 7 bases of the junction unmatched. The CDR3 is 14 residues long. Germline V lookup: CDR1 SGHTA, CDR2 FQGTGA. As DNA, the CDR3 is TGTGCCAGCAGCCAGCGGGGGGGCCCGGGTGAGCAGTTCTTC. This codes for CASSQRGGPGEQFF.

This chain uses TRBV4-3 with TRBJ2-4, with D possibly TRBD1 on 5 matching bases. Germline CDR1 is LGHNA and CDR2 is YSLEER. CDR3 length: 16 amino acids. V lost 1 base and J 2 bases, leaving 12 bases between the germline ends. CDR3 sequence reads: CASSQAMGLTKNIQYF. Here the CDR3 DNA reads TGCGCCAGCAGCCAAGCGATGGGGCTAACCAAAAACATTCAGTACTTC.

The chain has TRBV18 and TRBJ1-1; 8 nucleotides agree with TRBD1. The V and J ends lost 2 bases and 3 bases, in that order; junction bases with no gene match: 8. This CDR3 has 16 amino acids. The germline CDR1 and CDR2 sequences are KGHSH and LQKENI. As DNA, the CDR3 is TGTGCCAGCTCACCATTCTTGTCAGGGGGCCACACTGAAGCTTTCTTT. As protein: CASSPFLSGGHTEAFF.

V gene TRBV6-1 combines with J gene TRBJ1-5, with D unclear. The CDR3 runs 13 residues. CDR1 MNHNS and CDR2 SASEGT come from the germline V gene. V was clipped by 1 base and J by 6 bases, with 7 bases between them. CDR3 sequence reads: CASSEVEGQPQHF. CDR3 sequence (DNA): TGTGCCAGCAGTGAAGTGGAGGGTCAGCCCCAGCATTTT.

The V gene is TRBV30, the J gene TRBJ2-1; TRBD2 might be the D (6 bases). V shed 6 bases and J shed 1 base, with 7 bases lying between them. The CDR3 covers 12 residues. The germline gives CDR1 GTSNPN, CDR2 SVGIG (reference sequence). The DNA for the CDR3 is TGTGCCTGCGGGAGTTCCTACAATGAGCAGTTCTTC. It specifies CACGSSYNEQFF.

In DNA, the CDR3 is TGCGCCAGCAGCCAAGAAAGCCCCCGGACAGGGGGGGGCACCATATATTTT. Residues: CASSQESPRTGGGTIYF. The rearrangement uses TRBV4-3 and TRBJ1-3; TRBD1 aligns across 10 bases. Germline loops: CDR1 LGHNA, CDR2 YSLEER. The junction had 11 bases not matched to a gene; V was cut back by 0 bases and J by 9 bases. The CDR3 length is 17 residues.

This clone was seen just once. The V call is TRBV27, the J call TRBJ2-7; tentative D call: TRBD1 (7 bases). V lost 6 bases, J lost 7 bases, and 16 bases lay in between. Germline CDR1 and CDR2: MNHEY and SMNVEV (reference sequence). CDR3 size: 13 residues. In DNA form, the CDR3 reads TGTGCCAGCAGAATCGGAGGGACAGTTGAGCAGTACTTC. It yields the protein CASRIGGTVEQYF.

This chain links TRBV6-1 with TRBJ2-3; D is perhaps TRBD2 (5 bases). Deletions cut 4 bases from V and 5 bases from J, with 13 bases between. CDR1 and CDR2 (germline): MNHNS, SASEGT. The CDR3 runs to 14 residues. The CDR3 spells CASSVPRRGDTQYF. CDR3 sequence (DNA): TGTGCCAGCAGTGTTCCCCGACGGGGAGATACGCAGTATTTT.

The chain is built from TRBV5-6 and TRBJ1-2, with a possible D match to TRBD1 (6 bases). From germline, CDR1 is SGHDT and CDR2 YYEEEE. The CDR3 is 16 residues long. The V end lost 4 bases, the J end lost 1 base, and 17 bases lay between the germline ends. The CDR3 region is CASSTTTGTHNYGYTF. Written as DNA, the CDR3 is TGTGCCAGCAGCACAACTACAGGGACACATAACTATGGCTACACCTTC.

The chain employs TRBV18 and TRBJ2-1; 12 nucleotides match TRBD1. The CDR3 has 18 residues. CDR1 is KGHSH and CDR2 is LQKENI in the germline V gene. Losses at the gene ends were 5 bases for V and 2 bases for J; bases not matched to a gene: 10. CDR3 protein: CASSLTTGTGGAYNEQFF. DNA for the CDR3: TGTGCCAGCTCATTAACAACCGGGACAGGGGGCGCCTACAATGAGCAGTTCTTC.

CDR3 residues: CASSKWVEDGYTF. The CDR3 nucleotides read TGTGCCAGCAGTAAGTGGGTGGAGGATGGCTACACCTTC. The chain joins TRBV25-1 to TRBJ1-2; D is unresolved. Germline V gives CDR1 MGHDK, CDR2 SYGVNS. The length of the CDR3 is 13 residues. V was clipped by 5 bases and J by 6 bases, with 13 bases between them.

V and J are TRBV5-4 and TRBJ2-1; 7 bases line up with TRBD2. With V trimmed by 2 bases and J by 10 bases, 9 bases remained unmatched. CDR1 and CDR2 from the germline V gene are SGHNT and YYREEE (reference sequence). This CDR3 is built from 14 residues. CDR3 amino acids: CASSLGTRGEEQFF. The DNA for the CDR3 is TGTGCCAGCAGCTTAGGGACTCGGGGGGAGGAGCAGTTCTTC. Filled out from reference TRBV5-4 and TRBJ2-1, the complete variable domain reads ETGVTQSPTHLIKTRGQQVTLRCSSQSGHNTVSWYQQALGQGPQFIFQYYREEENGRGNFPPRFSGLQFPNYSSELNVNALELDDSALYLCASSLGTRGEEQFFGPGTRLTVL.

This sequence joins TRBV4-3 and TRBJ2-3; D is perhaps TRBD2 (6 bases). Germline V gene lookup returns CDR1 LGHNA and CDR2 YSLEER. This CDR3 spans 19 amino acids. V gave up 4 bases and J gave up 2 bases, with 25 bases separating them. Here the CDR3 DNA reads TGCGCCAGCAGCCGGGGGATTGTCTGGCGGGAAACCCACACAGATACGCAGTATTTT. Residues: CASSRGIVWRETHTDTQYF.

The chain is built from TRBV4-1 and TRBJ1-6; D unresolved. Germline values: CDR1 MGHRA, CDR2 YSYEKL. The CDR3 spans 17 residues. Trimming took 0 bases from V and 6 from J, leaving 15 bases between them. The chain's CDR3 is CASSQDGAIGSNSPLHF. The CDR3 nucleotides are TGCGCCAGCAGCCAAGATGGTGCCATAGGGAGTAATTCACCCCTCCACTTT.

This chain links TRBV2 with TRBJ2-5; 11 positions match TRBD2. The CDR3 loop spans 16 amino acids. From germline, CDR1 is SNHLY and CDR2 FYNNEI. The V gene end was trimmed by 1 base and the J gene end by 5 bases; junction bases not matched to a gene: 6. The CDR3 is CASSEDVAGGRETQYF. DNA of the CDR3: TGTGCCAGCAGTGAAGATGTAGCGGGGGGGCGGGAGACCCAGTACTTC. Drawing the rest from reference TRBV2 and TRBJ2-5, the complete variable domain is EPEVTQTPSHQVTQMGQEVILRCVPISNHLYFYWYRQILGQKVEFLVSFYNNEISEKSEIFDDQFSVERPDGSNFTLKIRSTKLEDSAMYFCASSEDVAGGRETQYFGPGTRLLVL.

This clone was observed a single time. The chain has TRBV4-3 and TRBJ2-3; a weak D match, TRBD1 (6 bases). This CDR3 contains 16 residues. Trimming left V 5 bases short and J 2 bases short, with 17 bases between. Germline lookup yields CDR1 LGHNA and CDR2 YSLEER. The DNA of the CDR3 is TGCGCCAGCAGCTCAGAGGGGGTCCGGGTCACAGATACGCAGTATTTT. Translation gives CASSSEGVRVTDTQYF.

The CDR3 nucleotides are TGTGCCATCAGTGAGGCCCTCAGAGGTACGCAGTATTTT. It yields the protein CAISEALRGTQYF. The chain joins TRBV10-3 to TRBJ2-3; unclear D gene. The V gene lost 2 bases and the J gene lost 8 bases, with 11 bases spanning the gap. CDR1 and CDR2 from the germline V gene are ENHRY and SYGVKD. The CDR3 is 13 residues long.

This chain links TRBV6-5 with TRBJ2-1; TRBD2 might be the D (5 bases). Germline-derived CDR1 and CDR2 are MNHEY and SVGAGI. There are 14 residues in the CDR3. Trimming left V 6 bases short and J 3 bases short, with 12 bases between. The CDR3 sequence: CASRRGELYNEQFF. In nucleotides, the CDR3 is TGTGCCAGCAGACGGGGAGAACTCTACAATGAGCAGTTCTTC.

J is TRBJ1-1 and V is TRBV2; 7 nucleotides line up with TRBD1. Germline V gene sequence: CDR1 SNHLY, CDR2 FYNNEI. The CDR3 is made up of 14 amino acids. J lost 5 bases, V lost 5 bases, and 8 bases had no gene match. The CDR3 DNA sequence: TGTGCCAGCAGTAACAGCGCAGGGGGTACTGAAGCTTTCTTT. Its translation: CASSNSAGGTEAFF.

The chain is built from TRBV6-5 and TRBJ2-7; 8 bases agree with TRBD1. The length of the CDR3 is 14 residues. Germline lookup yields CDR1 MNHEY and CDR2 SVGAGI. V lost 5 bases and J lost 2; bases outside the gene matches: 5. The CDR3 sequence is CASSLMDRAYEQYF. DNA of the CDR3: TGTGCCAGCAGTCTTATGGACAGGGCCTACGAGCAGTACTTC.

The chain combines TRBV2 with TRBJ2-1; a weak D match, TRBD2 (6 bases). Deletions cut 4 bases from V and 6 bases from J, with 7 bases between. Per the germline V gene, CDR1 is SNHLY and CDR2 is FYNNEI. The CDR3 contains 12 residues. The DNA for the CDR3 is TGTGCCAGCAGTGCCGGGGGCAATGAGCAGTTCTTC. Protein: CASSAGGNEQFF.